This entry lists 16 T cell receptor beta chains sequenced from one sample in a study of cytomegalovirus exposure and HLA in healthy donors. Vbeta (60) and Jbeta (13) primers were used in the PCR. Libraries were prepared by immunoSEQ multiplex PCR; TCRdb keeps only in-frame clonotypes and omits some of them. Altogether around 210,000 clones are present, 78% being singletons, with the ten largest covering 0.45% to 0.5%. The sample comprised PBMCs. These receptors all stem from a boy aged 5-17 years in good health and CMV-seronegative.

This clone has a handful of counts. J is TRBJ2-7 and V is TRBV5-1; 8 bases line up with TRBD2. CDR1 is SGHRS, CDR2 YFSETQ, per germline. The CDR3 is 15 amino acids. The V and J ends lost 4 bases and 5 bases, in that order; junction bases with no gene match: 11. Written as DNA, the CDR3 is TGCGCCAGCAGCACCCTCGGGAGGGGCAGCGACGAGCAGTACTTC. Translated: CASSTLGRGSDEQYF.

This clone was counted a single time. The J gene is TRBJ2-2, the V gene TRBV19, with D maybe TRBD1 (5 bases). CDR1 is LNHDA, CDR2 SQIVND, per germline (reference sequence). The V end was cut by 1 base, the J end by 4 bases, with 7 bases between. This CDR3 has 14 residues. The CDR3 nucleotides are TGTGCCAGTAGTATAGGCGACAGCACCGGGGAGCTGTTTTTT. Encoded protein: CASSIGDSTGELFF. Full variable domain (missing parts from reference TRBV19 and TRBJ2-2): DGGITQSPKYLFRKEGQNVTLSCEQNLNHDAMYWYRQDPGQGLRLIYYSQIVNDFQKGDIAEGYSVSREKKESFPLTVTSAQKNPTAFYLCASSIGDSTGELFFGEGSRLTVL.

The CDR3 loop reads CASSRSGGDTDTQYF. The DNA for the CDR3 is TGCGCCAGCTCCCGCAGCGGGGGGGACACAGATACGCAGTATTTT. The chain uses TRBV10-2 and TRBJ2-3; 10 bases are shared with TRBD2. Per germline, CDR1 WSHSY and CDR2 SAAADI. The V segment lost 8 bases and the J segment 2 bases; nucleotides outside the gene matches: 7. This CDR3 region has 15 residues.

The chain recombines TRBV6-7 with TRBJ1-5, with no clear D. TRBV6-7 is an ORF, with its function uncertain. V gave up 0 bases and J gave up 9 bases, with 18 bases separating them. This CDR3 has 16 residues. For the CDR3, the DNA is TGTGCCAGCAGTTACTCGAGAATTAAGAACCGGGGGCCCCAGCATTTT. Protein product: CASSYSRIKNRGPQHF.

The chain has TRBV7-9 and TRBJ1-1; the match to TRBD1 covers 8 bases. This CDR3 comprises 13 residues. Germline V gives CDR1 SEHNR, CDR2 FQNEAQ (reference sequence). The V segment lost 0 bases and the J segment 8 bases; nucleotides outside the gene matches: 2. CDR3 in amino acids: CASSLAGTGEAFF. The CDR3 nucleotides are TGTGCCAGCAGCTTAGCGGGGACAGGAGAAGCTTTCTTT.

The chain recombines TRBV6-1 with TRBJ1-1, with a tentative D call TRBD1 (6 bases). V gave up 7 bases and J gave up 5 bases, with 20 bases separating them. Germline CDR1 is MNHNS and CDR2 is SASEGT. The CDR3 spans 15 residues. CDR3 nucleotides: TGTGCCAGCACTCAAATCCCGGGACAAGGAACTGAAGCTTTCTTT. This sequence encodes CASTQIPGQGTEAFF.

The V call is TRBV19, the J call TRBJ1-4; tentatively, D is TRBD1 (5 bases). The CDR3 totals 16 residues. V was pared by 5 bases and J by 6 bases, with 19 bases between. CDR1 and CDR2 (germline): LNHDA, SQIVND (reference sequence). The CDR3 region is CASSPKPHRGDEKLFF. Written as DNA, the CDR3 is TGTGCCAGTAGTCCAAAGCCGCACCGGGGGGATGAAAAACTGTTTTTT.

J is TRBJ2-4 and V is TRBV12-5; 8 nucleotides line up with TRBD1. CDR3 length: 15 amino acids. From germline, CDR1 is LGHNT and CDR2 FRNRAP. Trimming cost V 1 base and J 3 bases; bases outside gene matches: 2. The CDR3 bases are TGTGCTAGTGGTTTGGATACAGGGGGCAAAAACATTCAGTACTTC. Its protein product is CASGLDTGGKNIQYF. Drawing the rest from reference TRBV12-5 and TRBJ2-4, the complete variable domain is DARVTQTPRHKVTEMGQEVTMRCQPILGHNTVFWYRQTMMQGLELLAYFRNRAPLDDSGMPKDRFSAEMPDATLATLKIQPSEPRDSAVYFCASGLDTGGKNIQYFGAGTRLSVL.

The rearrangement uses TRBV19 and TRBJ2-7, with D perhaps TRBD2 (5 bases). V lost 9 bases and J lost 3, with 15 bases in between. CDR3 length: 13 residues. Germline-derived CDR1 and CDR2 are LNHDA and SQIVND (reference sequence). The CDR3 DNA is TGTGCCAGCAGCCTAACTAGTCTCTACGAGCAGTACTTC. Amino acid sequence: CASSLTSLYEQYF.

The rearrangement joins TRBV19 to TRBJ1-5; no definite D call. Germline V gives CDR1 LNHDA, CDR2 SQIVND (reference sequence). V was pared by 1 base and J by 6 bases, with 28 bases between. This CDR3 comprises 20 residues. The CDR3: CASSIGRLRIASALSQPQHF. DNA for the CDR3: TGTGCCAGTAGTATAGGGAGGTTGCGGATTGCCTCTGCTCTTAGTCAGCCCCAGCATTTT.

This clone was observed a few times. The CDR3 bases are TGTGCCAGCAGCTTATCGGTCGAGGAGACCCAGTACTTC. As protein: CASSLSVEETQYF. The chain has TRBV7-8 and TRBJ2-5; D not certain. The CDR3 contains 13 residues. V shed 2 bases and J shed 5 bases, with 9 bases lying between them. The germline V gene encodes CDR1 SGHVS and CDR2 FQNEAQ.

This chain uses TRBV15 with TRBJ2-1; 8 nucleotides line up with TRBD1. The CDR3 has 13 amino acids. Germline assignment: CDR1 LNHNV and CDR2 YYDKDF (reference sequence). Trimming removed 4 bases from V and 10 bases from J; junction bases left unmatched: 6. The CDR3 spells CATSIRGLVEQFF. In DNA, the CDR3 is TGTGCCACCAGCATCAGGGGGCTGGTGGAGCAGTTCTTC.

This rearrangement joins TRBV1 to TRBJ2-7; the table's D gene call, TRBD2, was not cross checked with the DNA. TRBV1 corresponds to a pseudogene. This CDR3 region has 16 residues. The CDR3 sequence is CTSSQDGEGCSYEQYF. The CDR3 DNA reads TGCACCAGCAGCCAAGACGGCGAGGGTTGCTCCTACGAGCAGTACTTC.

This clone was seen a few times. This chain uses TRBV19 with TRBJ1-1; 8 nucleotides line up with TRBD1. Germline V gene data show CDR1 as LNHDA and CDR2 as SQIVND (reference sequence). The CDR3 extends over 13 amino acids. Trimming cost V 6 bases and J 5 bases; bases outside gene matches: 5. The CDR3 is CASRTGGGTEAFF. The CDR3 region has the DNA TGTGCCAGTAGAACAGGGGGGGGAACTGAAGCTTTCTTT.

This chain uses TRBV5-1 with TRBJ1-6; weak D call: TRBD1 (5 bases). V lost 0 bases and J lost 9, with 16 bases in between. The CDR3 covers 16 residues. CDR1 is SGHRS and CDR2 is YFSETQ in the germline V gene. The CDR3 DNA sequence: TGCGCCAGCAGCTTGGCCGGGGGGTCCGGGTTTTCACCCCTCCACTTT. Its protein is CASSLAGGSGFSPLHF.

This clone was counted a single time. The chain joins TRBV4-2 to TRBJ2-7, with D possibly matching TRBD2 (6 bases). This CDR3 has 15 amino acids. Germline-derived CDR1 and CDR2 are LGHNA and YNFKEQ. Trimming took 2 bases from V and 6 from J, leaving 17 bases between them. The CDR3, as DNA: TGTGCCAGCAGCCAAAGAAGGGTTGGGACTGGCGAGCAGTACTTC. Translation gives CASSQRRVGTGEQYF.